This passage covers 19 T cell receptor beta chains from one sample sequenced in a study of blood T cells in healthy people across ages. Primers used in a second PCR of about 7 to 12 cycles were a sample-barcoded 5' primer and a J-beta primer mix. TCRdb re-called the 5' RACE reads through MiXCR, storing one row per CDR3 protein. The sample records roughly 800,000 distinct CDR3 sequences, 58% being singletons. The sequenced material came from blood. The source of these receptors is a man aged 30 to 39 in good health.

In nucleotides, the CDR3 is TGTGCCAGCAGCTTGGCCTCTTTGAATCGGGCCGAGCAGTACTTC. Its protein product is CASSLASLNRAEQYF. The J gene is TRBJ2-7, the V gene TRBV11-2, with D uncertain. The CDR3 loop spans 15 amino acids. Germline V lookup: CDR1 SGHAT, CDR2 FQNNGV. V was trimmed by 3 bases and J by 6 bases, leaving 18 bases between them.

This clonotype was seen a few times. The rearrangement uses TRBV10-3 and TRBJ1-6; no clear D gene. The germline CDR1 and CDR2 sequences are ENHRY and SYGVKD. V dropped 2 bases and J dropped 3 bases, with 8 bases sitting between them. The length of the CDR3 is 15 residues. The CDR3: CAISERLHYNSPLHF. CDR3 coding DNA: TGTGCCATCAGTGAGCGGCTACACTATAATTCACCCCTCCACTTT.

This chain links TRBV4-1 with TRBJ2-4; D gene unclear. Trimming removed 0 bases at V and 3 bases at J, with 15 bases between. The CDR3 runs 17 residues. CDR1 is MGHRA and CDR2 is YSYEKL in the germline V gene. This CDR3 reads CASSQERTALVKNIQYF. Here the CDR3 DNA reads TGCGCCAGCAGCCAAGAACGGACGGCGCTAGTCAAAAACATTCAGTACTTC.

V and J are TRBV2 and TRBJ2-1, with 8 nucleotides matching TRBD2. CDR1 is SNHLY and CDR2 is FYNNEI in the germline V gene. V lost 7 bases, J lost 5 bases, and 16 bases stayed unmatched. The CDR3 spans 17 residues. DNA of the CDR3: TGTGCCAGCAATGTGGACCTGACTAGCGAGAAGAACAATGAGCAGTTCTTC. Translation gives CASNVDLTSEKNNEQFF.

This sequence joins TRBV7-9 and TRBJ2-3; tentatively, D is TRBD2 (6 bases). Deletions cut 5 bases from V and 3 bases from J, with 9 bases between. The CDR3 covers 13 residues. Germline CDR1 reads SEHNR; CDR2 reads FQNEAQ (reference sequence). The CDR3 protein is CASSVGRTDTQYF. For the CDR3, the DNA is TGTGCCAGCAGCGTCGGGAGAACAGATACGCAGTATTTT.

CDR3 sequence (DNA): TGCAGTGCCCCCCGGGACGGAAAAAACATTCAGTACTTC. Protein sequence: CSAPRDGKNIQYF. This chain joins TRBV20-1 and TRBJ2-4, with D possibly being TRBD1 or TRBD2 (5 bases each). Trimming removed 6 bases at V and 4 bases at J, with 13 bases between. Germline V gene sequence: CDR1 DFQATT, CDR2 SNEGSKA (reference sequence). The CDR3 loop spans 13 amino acids.

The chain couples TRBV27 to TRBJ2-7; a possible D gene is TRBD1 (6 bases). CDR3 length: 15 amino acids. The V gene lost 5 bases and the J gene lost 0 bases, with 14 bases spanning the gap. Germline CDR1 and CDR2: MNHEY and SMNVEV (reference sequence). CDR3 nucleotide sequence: TGTGCCAGCAGTGTAGGCGGACAGACCTCCTACGAGCAGTACTTC. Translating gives CASSVGGQTSYEQYF.

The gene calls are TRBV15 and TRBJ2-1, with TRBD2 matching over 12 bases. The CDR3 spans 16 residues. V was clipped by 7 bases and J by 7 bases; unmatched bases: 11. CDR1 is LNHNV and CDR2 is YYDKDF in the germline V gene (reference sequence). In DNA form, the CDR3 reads TGTGCCACCACTCCGACCCTAGCGGGAGGGCCTAATGAGCAGTTCTTC. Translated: CATTPTLAGGPNEQFF. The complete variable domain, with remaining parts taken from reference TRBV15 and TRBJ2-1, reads DAMVIQNPRYQVTQFGKPVTLSCSQTLNHNVMYWYQQKSSQAPKLLFHYYDKDFNNEADTPDNFQSRRPNTSFCFLDIRSPGLGDTAMYLCATTPTLAGGPNEQFFGPGTRLTVL.

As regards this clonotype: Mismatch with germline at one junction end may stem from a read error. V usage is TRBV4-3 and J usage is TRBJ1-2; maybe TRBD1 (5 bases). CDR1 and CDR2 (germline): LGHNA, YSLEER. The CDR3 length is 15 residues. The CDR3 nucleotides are TGCGCCAGCAGCCAAATCATCCTGGGGGGAGATGGCAACACCTTC. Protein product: CASSQIILGGDGNTF.

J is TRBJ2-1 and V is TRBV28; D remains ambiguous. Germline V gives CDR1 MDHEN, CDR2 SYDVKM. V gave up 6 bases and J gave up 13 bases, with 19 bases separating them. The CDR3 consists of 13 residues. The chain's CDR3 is CASRTLPVETQFF. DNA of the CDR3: TGTGCCAGCAGAACCCTCCCGGTGGAGACCCAGTTCTTC.

The CDR3 region has the DNA TGCAGTGCTAGGAACTCGGGGCATGAGCAGTTCTTC. Encoded protein: CSARNSGHEQFF. This sequence joins TRBV20-1 and TRBJ2-1; the D call may be TRBD1 or TRBD2 (5 bases each). V was clipped by 3 bases and J by 8 bases, with 11 bases between them. Per the germline V gene, CDR1 is DFQATT and CDR2 is SNEGSKA (reference sequence). The CDR3 runs to 12 residues.

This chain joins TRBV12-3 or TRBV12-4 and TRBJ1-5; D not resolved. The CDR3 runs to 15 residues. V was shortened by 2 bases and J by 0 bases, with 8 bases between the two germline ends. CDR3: CASSLLGLSNQPQHF. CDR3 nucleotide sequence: TGTGCCAGCAGTTTACTAGGCCTTAGCAATCAGCCCCAGCATTTT.

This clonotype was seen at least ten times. As DNA, the CDR3 is TGTGCCACCAGCAGAGATTTTCGGCGGGGCCCCTCAGAGTTCTTC. Encoded protein: CATSRDFRRGPSEFF. The V and J genes are TRBV15 and TRBJ2-1; D might be TRBD2 (6 bases). The CDR3 length is 15 residues. Per germline, CDR1 LNHNV and CDR2 YYDKDF (reference sequence). V dropped 0 bases and J dropped 14 bases, with 20 bases sitting between them.

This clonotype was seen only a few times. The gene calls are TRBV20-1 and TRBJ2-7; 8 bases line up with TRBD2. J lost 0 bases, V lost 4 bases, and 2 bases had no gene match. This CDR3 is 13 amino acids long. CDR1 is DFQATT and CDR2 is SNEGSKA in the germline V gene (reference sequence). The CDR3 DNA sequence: TGCAGTGCTATAGCGGGAAGCTCCTACGAGCAGTACTTC. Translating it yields CSAIAGSSYEQYF.

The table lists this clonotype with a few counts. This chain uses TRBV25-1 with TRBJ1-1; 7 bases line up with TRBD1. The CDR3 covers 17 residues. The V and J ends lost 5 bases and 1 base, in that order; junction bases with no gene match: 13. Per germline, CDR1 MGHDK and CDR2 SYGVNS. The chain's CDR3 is CASSPVPGAGGNTEAFF. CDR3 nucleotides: TGTGCCAGCAGTCCCGTTCCAGGGGCAGGGGGGAACACTGAAGCTTTCTTT.

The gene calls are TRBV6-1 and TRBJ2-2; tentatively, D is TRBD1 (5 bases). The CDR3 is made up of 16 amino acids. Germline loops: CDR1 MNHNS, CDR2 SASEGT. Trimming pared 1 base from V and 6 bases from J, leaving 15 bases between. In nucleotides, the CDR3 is TGTGCCAGCAGTGAAGTGGGCGGCCAGGGCGCCGGGGAGCTGTTTTTT. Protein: CASSEVGGQGAGELFF.

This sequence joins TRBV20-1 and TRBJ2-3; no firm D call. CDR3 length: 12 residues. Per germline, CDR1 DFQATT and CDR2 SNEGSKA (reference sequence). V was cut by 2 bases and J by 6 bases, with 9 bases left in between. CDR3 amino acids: CSARFGFDTQYF. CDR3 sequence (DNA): TGCAGTGCTAGATTTGGGTTTGATACGCAGTATTTT.

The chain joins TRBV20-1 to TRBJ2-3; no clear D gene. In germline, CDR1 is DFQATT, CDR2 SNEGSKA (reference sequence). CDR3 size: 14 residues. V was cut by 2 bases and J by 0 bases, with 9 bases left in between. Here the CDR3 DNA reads TGCAGTGCTAGACCAGTCACTAGCACAGATACGCAGTATTTT. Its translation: CSARPVTSTDTQYF.

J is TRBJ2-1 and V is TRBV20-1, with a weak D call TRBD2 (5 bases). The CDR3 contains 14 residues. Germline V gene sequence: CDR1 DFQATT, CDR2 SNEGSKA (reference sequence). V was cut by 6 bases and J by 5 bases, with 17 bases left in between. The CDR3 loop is CSALDRRSHNEQFF. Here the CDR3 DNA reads TGCAGTGCACTAGATCGGAGATCCCACAATGAGCAGTTCTTC.